This T cell receptor beta chain was identified in a study of beta chain features in type 1 diabetes. Study context: Across the samples, over 85 million sorted cells were examined in total. Study-level points and caveats: Moderate but significant shortening of TCRB CDR3s was recorded in all four CD4+ subsets from Type 1 diabetes patients. The study found that naive, central memory and Treg TCRB repertoires appeared more similar in patients than in healthy donors. PCR might show a preference for shorter templates, equally across patients and controls.

Expressed TCRB transcripts were sequenced because the isolated RNA had all been reverse transcribed beforehand. TCRdb's copy holds only in-frame clones and misses some; the assay was immunoSEQ multiplex PCR. Of 900,000 or so clones listed, 15% to 20% were seen once; the top ten hold roughly 0.025%. The germline V gene has CDR1 LGHNA and CDR2 YSLEER. Losses at the gene ends were 0 bases for V and 6 bases for J; bases not matched to a gene: 10. The CDR3 is 17 amino acids. Turning to this clone: Its antigen is undetermined.

This TCR came from a woman younger than 35 in good health. The chain is built from TRBV4-3 and TRBJ2-1, with TRBD2 matching over 8 bases. The material sequenced was naive CD4+ T cells from blood. The CDR3 nucleotides are TGCGCCAGCAGCCAAGAAGGGACTAGTGGTGGCGGCAATGAGCAGTTCTTC. Translated, it gives CASSQEGTSGGGNEQFF.